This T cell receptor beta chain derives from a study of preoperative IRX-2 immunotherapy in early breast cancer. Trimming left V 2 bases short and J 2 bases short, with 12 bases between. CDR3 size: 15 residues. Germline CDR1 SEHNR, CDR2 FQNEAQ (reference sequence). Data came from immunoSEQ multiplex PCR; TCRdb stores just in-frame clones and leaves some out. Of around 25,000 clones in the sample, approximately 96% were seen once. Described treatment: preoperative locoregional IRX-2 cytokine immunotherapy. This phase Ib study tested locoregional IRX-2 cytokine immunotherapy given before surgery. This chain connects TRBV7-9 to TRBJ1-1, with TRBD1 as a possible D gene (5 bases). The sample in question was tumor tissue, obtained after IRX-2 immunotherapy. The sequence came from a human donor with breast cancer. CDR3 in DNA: TGTGCCAGCAGCTTAAGCGACAGACCCAACACTGAAGCTTTCTTT. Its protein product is CASSLSDRPNTEAFF.